The clone carrying this T cell receptor (beta chain) was picked up one time. The target antigen is unknown. Produced via immunoSEQ multiplex PCR; TCRdb's table is partial and in-frame only. The table shows around 87,000 clones, with over 80% occurring only once. CDR1 is SNHLY, CDR2 FYNNEI, per germline. The V end lost 4 bases, the J end lost 5 bases, and 11 bases lay between the germline ends. The CDR3 sequence is 13 residues long. This record comes from a study of siplizumab effects on memory and regulatory T cells. The study, taken as a whole, reports: A mean of approximately 69% of mappable alloreactive CD4+ clones were Treg-derived with siplizumab, compared with 25% to 30% in controls. Researchers did not confirm the suppressive function of proliferating Tregs from siplizumab cultures.

The gene calls are TRBV2 and TRBJ1-2; D may be TRBD1 (5 bases). The sequencing input was CD4+ T cells sorted from blood. The source of this sequence is a human donor in good health. Here the CDR3 reads CASSAGGGYGYTF. The CDR3 DNA sequence: TGTGCCAGCAGTGCGGGGGGTGGTTATGGCTACACCTTC.